Following are 15 T cell receptor beta chains from one sample sequenced in a study of T cells in Graves' hyperthyroidism and ophthalmopathy. Amplified regions were TCR beta CDR3 sequences from RNA transcripts. In the first-round RT-PCR of the TCR CDR3, the HTBI primer set was used. TCRdb fed the multiplex PCR reads into MiXCR, producing one record per CDR3 protein. The sample yields a few hundred thousand distinct CDR3 sequences, around a sixth seen once. Sequencing input: blood. The receptors derive from a woman in her forties or fifties with Graves' hyperthyroidism.

The chain couples TRBV6-2 or TRBV6-3 to TRBJ2-7; D remains unclear. CDR3 size: 14 residues. The V gene's germline CDR1 is MNHEY and CDR2 SVGEGT. Deletions cut 2 bases from V and 4 bases from J, with 12 bases between. The CDR3 here is CASSYALGPYEQYF. The CDR3 DNA reads TGTGCCAGCAGTTACGCTCTGGGTCCTTACGAGCAGTACTTC.

The rearrangement uses TRBV20-1 and TRBJ1-1; TRBD1 agrees at 8 bases. The V segment lost 5 bases and the J segment 3 bases; nucleotides outside the gene matches: 14. The CDR3 extends over 16 amino acids. Germline V gene sequence: CDR1 DFQATT, CDR2 SNEGSKA (reference sequence). This chain's CDR3 is CSAPDLRAGGDTEAFF. The CDR3 DNA reads TGCAGTGCTCCAGACTTGAGGGCAGGGGGCGACACTGAAGCTTTCTTT.

The chain has TRBV30 and TRBJ2-6; D unclear. The CDR3 has 15 amino acids. Germline V lookup: CDR1 GTSNPN, CDR2 SVGIG (reference sequence). V was trimmed by 0 bases and J by 4 bases, leaving 10 bases between them. CDR3 DNA sequence: TGTGCCTGGAGTGTACTATCTGGGGGGGCCAACGTCCTGACTTTC. It encodes CAWSVLSGGANVLTF.

This clonotype came up once. A much more abundant neighbour one base away suggests this may be a read error. The rearrangement joins TRBV18 to TRBJ2-1; perhaps D is TRBD1 or TRBD2 (5 bases each). The CDR3 consists of 12 residues. The ends were cut back, 3 bases at V and 10 bases at J, with 10 bases in the middle. Germline lookup yields CDR1 KGHSH and CDR2 LQKENI. The CDR3 reads CASSPGAEEQFF. The CDR3 DNA sequence: TGTGCCAGCTCACCCGGGGCAGAAGAGCAGTTCTTC. Full variable domain (missing parts from reference TRBV18 and TRBJ2-1): NAGVMQNPRHLVRRRGQEARLRCSPMKGHSHVYWYRQLPEEGLKFMVYLQKENIIDESGMPKERFSAEFPKEGPSILRIQQVVRGDSAAYFCASSPGAEEQFFGPGTRLTVL.

This clonotype showed up many times. This sequence joins TRBV6-2 or TRBV6-3 and TRBJ1-1; the D is unclear. The CDR3 is 13 amino acids. V dropped 7 bases and J dropped 0 bases, with 9 bases sitting between them. From germline, CDR1 is MNHEY and CDR2 SVGEGT. CDR3 DNA: TGTGCCAGCAAATGGCGACTGAACACTGAAGCTTTCTTT. The encoded protein is CASKWRLNTEAFF.

V is TRBV7-3 and J is TRBJ2-1, with TRBD1 matching over 7 bases. CDR3 length equals 15 residues. The germline V gene encodes CDR1 SGHTA and CDR2 FQGTGA. V was pared by 3 bases and J by 5 bases, with 7 bases of the junction left unmatched. The CDR3 here is CASSFAGTDDNEQFF. The CDR3 DNA follows: TGTGCCAGCAGCTTCGCCGGGACAGATGACAATGAGCAGTTCTTC.

This clonotype was picked up many times. CDR3: CASSLRLAGGEDEQFF. The DNA for the CDR3 is TGTGCCAGCAGTTTAAGGCTAGCGGGAGGGGAGGATGAGCAGTTCTTC. The rearrangement uses TRBV12-3 or TRBV12-4 and TRBJ2-1; 12 bases align to TRBD2. The CDR3 length is 16 residues. J lost 8 bases, V lost 2 bases, and 7 bases had no gene match.

This clonotype showed up just once. One junction end disagrees with the germline gene, perhaps due to a read error. The chain combines TRBV9 with TRBJ1-1, with D hard to call. This CDR3 comprises 15 residues. The germline V gene has CDR1 SGDLS and CDR2 YYNGEE. DNA of the CDR3: TGTGCCGGCAGCGTAGCTCCGGGGATGAACACTGAAGCTTTCTTT. Its translation is CAGSVAPGMNTEAFF.

This clonotype was detected ten times or more. This chain joins TRBV6-1 and TRBJ2-3; 9 bases fit TRBD2. This CDR3 spans 15 amino acids. Germline trimming cut 5 bases from V and 5 bases from J; bases unmatched to any gene: 8. The germline V gene has CDR1 MNHNS and CDR2 SASEGT. CDR3 in amino acids: CASSRLAGPGDTQYF. The CDR3 coding sequence is TGTGCCAGCAGTCGGCTAGCGGGGCCCGGAGATACGCAGTATTTT.

In the case of this clonotype: The missing conserved phenylalanine or tryptophan at the end of this CDR3 makes a read error likely. The chain has TRBV12-3 or TRBV12-4 and TRBJ1-2; no definite D call. V lost 7 bases and J 8 bases, leaving 20 bases between the germline ends. The CDR3 runs 14 residues. CDR3 region: CASTPPGRHRGYTS. CDR3 coding DNA: TGTGCCAGCACCCCCCCCGGGCGGCATCGGGGCTACACCTCC.

This chain links TRBV20-1 with TRBJ2-3; the D gene is possibly TRBD1 (7 bases). Per the germline V gene, CDR1 is DFQATT and CDR2 is SNEGSKA (reference sequence). The CDR3 has 18 amino acids. V was clipped by 0 bases and J by 0 bases, with 19 bases between them. The DNA for the CDR3 is TGCAGTGCTAGAGATCTTGTAGGGGGCGGGGAAAGCACAGATACGCAGTATTTT. Residues: CSARDLVGGGESTDTQYF.

In its sample, this clonotype was seen many times. The chain uses TRBV7-8 and TRBJ1-2; a possible D gene is TRBD1 (5 bases). From germline, CDR1 is SGHVS and CDR2 FQNEAQ. The V gene lost 4 bases and the J gene lost 7 bases, with 13 bases spanning the gap. The CDR3 spans 13 residues. CDR3 coding DNA: TGTGCCAGCAGCTCGAGCAGGGATTCTGGCTACACCTTC. Its translation is CASSSSRDSGYTF.

This clonotype was recorded at least ten times. The chain combines TRBV2 with TRBJ1-1; D is undetermined. Trimming took off 7 bases at V and 0 bases at J, with 12 bases between the two ends. The CDR3 is 14 residues long. Germline assignment: CDR1 SNHLY and CDR2 FYNNEI. Here the CDR3 DNA reads TGTGCCAGCATATCTACTAGAGTGAACACTGAAGCTTTCTTT. This codes for CASISTRVNTEAFF.

In its sample, this clonotype was seen many times. The chain carries TRBV28 and TRBJ2-3; TRBD2 matches 7 bases. The J segment lost 0 bases and the V segment lost 5 bases, leaving 5 bases of the junction unmatched. Germline loops: CDR1 MDHEN, CDR2 SYDVKM. The CDR3 sequence is 15 residues long. CDR3 region: CASSVLALSTDTQYF. CDR3 bases: TGTGCCAGCAGTGTACTAGCGTTAAGCACAGATACGCAGTATTTT.

This clonotype occurred many times. This sequence joins TRBV20-1 and TRBJ1-2; D is undetermined. Germline CDR1 reads DFQATT; CDR2 reads SNEGSKA (reference sequence). V lost 6 bases and J 4 bases, leaving 15 bases between the germline ends. The CDR3 consists of 13 residues. CDR3 in amino acids: CSALDGRTYGYTF. The CDR3 bases are TGCAGTGCGCTAGACGGTAGGACCTATGGCTACACCTTC.